This TCR beta chain derives from a study of blood T cell repertoires in COVID-19. The overall study: The study drew acute and convalescent COVID-19 samples from the United States, Italy and Spain. The cDNA or gDNA used as material had been derived from T cells, B-cell-depleted T cells, or PBMCs.

Germline lookup yields CDR1 MDHEN and CDR2 SYDVKM. V was clipped by 6 bases and J by 8 bases, with 20 bases between them. The CDR3 sequence is 15 residues long. In the authors' workflow: Amplified reference gene primers provided the basis for estimating nucleated cell counts. Data came from immunoSEQ multiplex PCR; TCRdb stores just in-frame clones and leaves some out. V, J and clone size are those of that table, while D and trimming were read from the DNA. The sample lists about 180,000 clones; 82% were seen once. This receptor was identified in a woman in her 70s with acute or convalescent COVID-19. The sequenced material came from peripheral blood. V is TRBV28 and J is TRBJ2-1; a weak D match, TRBD2 (5 bases). DNA of the CDR3: TGTGCCAGCAGCTCACCCTCGAGAGCGGCGCATGAGCAGTTCTTC. Its protein product is CASSSPSRAAHEQFF.